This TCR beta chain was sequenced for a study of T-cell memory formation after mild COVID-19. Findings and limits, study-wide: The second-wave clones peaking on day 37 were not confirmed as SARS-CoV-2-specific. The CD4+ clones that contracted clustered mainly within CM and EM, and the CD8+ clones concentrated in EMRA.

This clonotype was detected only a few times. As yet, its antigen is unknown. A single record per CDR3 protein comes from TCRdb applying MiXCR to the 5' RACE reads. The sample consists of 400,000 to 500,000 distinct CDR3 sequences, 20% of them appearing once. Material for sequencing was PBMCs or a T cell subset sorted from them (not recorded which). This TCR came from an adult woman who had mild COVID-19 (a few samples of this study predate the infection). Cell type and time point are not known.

Written as DNA, the CDR3 is TGTGCCTGGAGTGTAGGGACGGTTAGACAGCCCCAGCATTTT. This encodes CAWSVGTVRQPQHF. The chain uses TRBV30 and TRBJ1-5; D possibly corresponds to TRBD1 (5 bases). This CDR3 comprises 14 residues. Germline loops: CDR1 GTSNPN, CDR2 SVGIG (reference sequence). Trimming removed 0 bases at V and 7 bases at J, with 13 bases between.